This TCR beta chain was found in a study of T cell responses to AZD1222 COVID-19 vaccine. Profiled with immunoSEQ multiplex PCR; TCRdb holds only in-frame clones, not every one. The sample consists of tens of thousands of clones, 90% of them appearing once. CDR3 length equals 16 residues. Trimming at V came to 5 bases and at J to 2 bases, leaving 6 bases not matched to a gene. The V gene's germline CDR1 is LNHDA and CDR2 SQIVND (reference sequence). Here the sequenced sample was peripheral blood, taken 28 days after the second AZD1222 dose. This clonotype was obtained from an adult who received the AZD1222 COVID-19 vaccine. The chain combines TRBV19 with TRBJ1-3, with 10 positions matching TRBD1. The DNA of the CDR3 is TGTGCCAGTAGTTCCCGGACAGGGGGAACTGGAAACACCATATATTTT. As protein: CASSSRTGGTGNTIYF.